The following is a T cell receptor (beta chain) sequence with its context. Clones were read by immunoSEQ multiplex PCR, and TCRdb kept only the in-frame ones, dropping some. The sample lists 25,000 or so clones; 62% were seen once. The data stem from a study of cytotoxic CD8 clonotypes in ibrutinib-treated CLL. Study-level information: Complete response was seen in 2 patients and partial in approximately 24; roughly twelve progressed and approximately 14 stayed remitted after a median roughly 65 months. On average, each sample had about 260,000 productive templates and 100,000 or so productive rearrangements.

V lost 0 bases, J lost 4 bases, and 13 bases lay in between. The CDR3 totals 15 residues. Germline V gene sequence: CDR1 SGHDT, CDR2 YYEEEE. Here the sequenced sample was PBMCs, taken before ibrutinib treatment. This chain links TRBV5-6 with TRBJ1-2; TRBD1 might be the D (6 bases). The TCR sequence derives from a human donor with chronic lymphocytic leukemia. The CDR3 DNA reads as TGTGCCAGCAGCTTGGAACGACAGGTGCTCTATGGCTACACCTTC. Protein sequence: CASSLERQVLYGYTF. Full variable domain (remainder filled in from reference TRBV5-6 and TRBJ1-2): DAGVTQSPTHLIKTRGQQVTLRCSPKSGHDTVSWYQQALGQGPQFIFQYYEEEERQRGNFPDRFSGHQFPNYSSELNVNALLLGDSALYLCASSLERQVLYGYTFGSGTRLTVV.